The next 23 T cell receptor beta chains were all read from a single sample in a study of blood T cell repertoires in COVID-19. The assay was immunoSEQ multiplex PCR, and TCRdb's table has in-frame clones only and misses some. The sample carries roughly 180,000 clones, 65% to 85% recorded once. Sequencing was carried out using PBMCs or T cells enriched from blood (not recorded which). These receptors were collected from a woman between 40 and 55 years old with acute COVID-19.

This chain uses TRBV7-2 with TRBJ2-2; unclear D gene. This CDR3 region has 15 residues. Germline V gene lookup returns CDR1 SGHTA and CDR2 FQGNSA. Trimming removed 1 base from V and 0 bases from J, with 6 bases in between. Here the CDR3 reads CASSLGQANTGELFF. The DNA for the CDR3 is TGTGCCAGCAGCTTAGGGCAGGCGAACACCGGGGAGCTGTTTTTT.

This rearrangement joins TRBV2 to TRBJ1-5; TRBD1 agrees at 9 bases. Germline V gives CDR1 SNHLY, CDR2 FYNNEI. Trimming at V came to 6 bases and at J to 3 bases, leaving 3 bases not matched to a gene. The CDR3 runs 14 residues. The CDR3 protein is CASRGTGFNQPQHF. The CDR3 region has the DNA TGTGCCAGCAGAGGGACAGGGTTCAATCAGCCCCAGCATTTT.

The CDR3 coding sequence is TGTGCCTGGAGTGAAGGGAGTGACAATGAGCAGTTCTTC. This gives the protein CAWSEGSDNEQFF. V usage is TRBV30 and J usage is TRBJ2-1, with D possibly TRBD2 on 5 matching bases. V was trimmed by 1 base and J by 5 bases, leaving 9 bases between them. The CDR3 has 13 amino acids. Germline values: CDR1 GTSNPN, CDR2 SVGIG (reference sequence).

J is TRBJ2-2 and V is TRBV15; TRBD2 matches 9 bases. This CDR3 contains 16 residues. Trimming removed 1 base from V and 8 bases from J; junction bases left unmatched: 8. The germline V gene encodes CDR1 LNHNV and CDR2 YYDKDF (reference sequence). Here the CDR3 DNA reads TGTGCCACCAGCAGAGGGTTAGCGGGAGTAGCGGGGGAGCTGTTTTTT. Its protein product is CATSRGLAGVAGELFF.

This chain links TRBV5-4 with TRBJ2-3; D is perhaps TRBD1 (5 bases). Trimming removed 1 base at V and 3 bases at J, with 15 bases between. Germline V gives CDR1 SGHNT, CDR2 YYREEE (reference sequence). The CDR3 runs 16 residues. CDR3 DNA: TGTGCCAGCAGCTTGAGGTGGCAGGGTCCGACAGATACGCAGTATTTT. Its translation is CASSLRWQGPTDTQYF.

The gene calls are TRBV7-9 and TRBJ1-4, with D perhaps matching TRBD1 (5 bases). V lost 5 bases to trimming and J lost 7 bases, with 14 bases between them. The CDR3 is made up of 14 amino acids. Germline loops: CDR1 SEHNR, CDR2 FQNEAQ (reference sequence). The CDR3 is CASSPSGGREKLFF. CDR3 in DNA: TGTGCCAGCAGCCCGAGCGGGGGACGTGAAAAACTGTTTTTT. The entire variable domain, with the rest obtained from reference TRBV7-9 and TRBJ1-4, is as follows: DTGVSQNPRHKITKRGQNVTFRCDPISEHNRLYWYRQTLGQGPEFLTYFQNEAQLEKSRLLSDRFSAERPKGSFSTLEIQRTEQGDSAMYLCASSPSGGREKLFFGSGTQLSVL.

The gene calls are TRBV5-8 and TRBJ2-7, with 7 bases that match TRBD1. With V trimmed by 4 bases and J by 1 base, 5 bases remained unmatched. The CDR3 has 14 residues. Germline CDR1 is SGHTS and CDR2 is YDEGEE. DNA of the CDR3: TGTGCCAGCAGCCCAAGACAGGGTTCCTACGAGCAGTACGTC. It codes for CASSPRQGSYEQYV.

This clone is a singleton in its sample. This chain joins TRBV12-3 or TRBV12-4 and TRBJ1-1; TRBD1 is a possible D gene (5 bases). The CDR3 runs 11 residues. The germline V and J ends were trimmed by 2 bases and 11 bases, with 9 bases remaining between them. CDR3 in amino acids: CASSLQGSAFF. The CDR3 coding sequence is TGTGCCAGCAGTTTACAGGGTTCGGCTTTCTTT.

Details on this clone: Other DNA sequences within the sample encode an identical CDR3. This chain joins TRBV10-1 and TRBJ2-7; 8 bases agree with TRBD2. J was trimmed by 3 bases and V by 6 bases; bases with no gene match: 7. The CDR3 runs 14 residues. From germline, CDR1 is WNHNN and CDR2 SYGVQD (reference sequence). CDR3 sequence reads: CASSRSGSGYEQYF. The CDR3 nucleotides read TGCGCCAGCAGCCGGAGCGGGAGTGGCTACGAGCAGTACTTC.

V usage is TRBV6-4 and J usage is TRBJ1-2; the D is unclear. The V gene lost 10 bases and the J gene lost 5 bases, with 17 bases spanning the gap. The length of the CDR3 is 13 residues. CDR1 is MRHNA, CDR2 SNTAGT, per germline. The CDR3 loop is CAITGTPPYGYTF. DNA for the CDR3: TGTGCCATTACGGGAACGCCCCCGTATGGCTACACCTTC.

The table lists this clone with a few counts. This chain uses TRBV5-6 with TRBJ2-7; D is possibly TRBD1 (5 bases). The CDR3 spans 14 residues. V was pared by 2 bases and J by 1 base, with 10 bases between. The V gene's germline CDR1 is SGHDT and CDR2 YYEEEE. The chain's CDR3 is CASSFGPGSYEQYV. For the CDR3, the DNA is TGTGCCAGCAGCTTTGGGCCAGGGTCCTACGAGCAGTACGTC.

The CDR3 DNA reads TGTGCCACCAGTGATTGGGCCTCAGGGGGCTACACCTTC. It codes for CATSDWASGGYTF. This sequence joins TRBV24-1 and TRBJ1-2; D possibly corresponds to TRBD1 (5 bases). Trimming took off 2 bases at V and 8 bases at J, with 11 bases between the two ends. The CDR3 sequence is 13 residues long. In germline, CDR1 is KGHDR, CDR2 SFDVKD.

The chain joins TRBV5-1 to TRBJ2-5, with a tentative D call TRBD2 (6 bases). Germline V gene sequence: CDR1 SGHRS, CDR2 YFSETQ. V was trimmed by 3 bases and J by 1 base, leaving 16 bases between them. This CDR3 region has 16 residues. In DNA form, the CDR3 reads TGCGCCAGCAGCTCGCTAAAGGGAGCGGGCCAAGAGACCCAGTACTTC. Its translation: CASSSLKGAGQETQYF.

In regard to this clone: At one end, the junction sequence differs from germline, possibly due to a read error. The CDR3 nucleotides read TGCAGCGTTGAAGATAGAGGTAACGGTCTGAAAAGAATCTTT. It translates to CSVEDRGNGLKRIF. The chain has TRBV29-1 and TRBJ1-1; D not certain. Germline-derived CDR1 and CDR2 are SQVTM and ANQGSEA. CDR3 length: 14 amino acids.

The rearrangement joins TRBV9 to TRBJ2-3; 11 positions match TRBD2. The CDR3 loop spans 14 amino acids. Germline V gives CDR1 SGDLS, CDR2 YYNGEE. The junction had 8 bases not matched to a gene; V was cut back by 0 bases and J by 14 bases. The CDR3 DNA follows: TGTGCCAGCAGCGTAGGTTCTAGCGGGAGGACACTGTATTTT. Amino acids: CASSVGSSGRTLYF.

V and J are TRBV5-1 and TRBJ2-1; the match to TRBD2 covers 12 bases. Germline values: CDR1 SGHRS, CDR2 YFSETQ. The CDR3 consists of 15 residues. J was trimmed by 7 bases and V by 3 bases; bases with no gene match: 5. CDR3 loop: CASSSTSGSLNEQFF. The CDR3 nucleotides read TGCGCCAGCAGCTCGACTAGCGGGAGTTTGAATGAGCAGTTCTTC.

The rearrangement joins TRBV11-3 to TRBJ1-1; 8 bases agree with TRBD1. V lost 5 bases and J lost 0; bases outside the gene matches: 8. The germline V gene encodes CDR1 SGHNT and CDR2 YENEEA. This CDR3 region has 16 residues. The CDR3 DNA reads as TGTGCCAGCAGCCGAGGACAGGGATTAATGAACACTGAAGCTTTCTTT. Its protein product is CASSRGQGLMNTEAFF.

This clone was observed once. The chain carries TRBV18 and TRBJ1-6; TRBD1 aligns across 7 bases. This CDR3 is 16 amino acids long. Germline trimming cut 2 bases from V and 7 bases from J; bases unmatched to any gene: 8. Germline CDR1 is KGHSH and CDR2 is LQKENI. CDR3 nucleotide sequence: TGTGCCAGCTCACCATCGAACAGGGGAGAAAATTCACCCCTCCACTTT. As protein: CASSPSNRGENSPLHF.

The chain combines TRBV3-1 (or the pseudogene TRBV3-2) with TRBJ2-1, with 10 bases fitting TRBD2. Germline values: CDR1 LGHDT, CDR2 YNNKEL (reference sequence). V lost 1 base to trimming and J lost 5 bases; unmatched junction nucleotides: 2. The CDR3 consists of 15 residues. The CDR3 loop is CASSQAGLANNEQFF. The CDR3 DNA reads TGTGCCAGCAGCCAAGCGGGACTAGCGAACAATGAGCAGTTCTTC.

The V call is TRBV21-1, the J call TRBJ2-1; TRBD2, the table's D call, was not compared with the DNA. TRBV21-1 is marked as a pseudogene. This CDR3 has 12 residues. The CDR3 DNA reads as TGTGCCAGCAGCAAAACGAGGCCTGAGCAGTTCTTC. Its translation is CASSKTRPEQFF.

The V call is TRBV7-2, the J call TRBJ2-2, with 11 bases identical to TRBD2. This CDR3 is built from 16 residues. J gave up 6 bases and V 4 bases, and 7 bases lay outside the gene matches. Germline V lookup: CDR1 SGHTA, CDR2 FQGNSA. The CDR3 DNA follows: TGTGCCAGCAGCTCCCCCCCGGGACTAGCGGCCGGGGAGCTGTTTTTT. Its protein product is CASSSPPGLAAGELFF.

This clone was seen a handful of times. V and J are TRBV15 and TRBJ2-7; the match to TRBD1 covers 9 bases. Per the germline V gene, CDR1 is LNHNV and CDR2 is YYDKDF (reference sequence). V lost 5 bases and J lost 5; bases outside the gene matches: 10. This CDR3 has 15 residues. This CDR3 is CATSSGDRDVHEQYF. In DNA form, the CDR3 reads TGTGCCACCAGCTCCGGGGACAGGGACGTCCACGAGCAGTACTTC. The variable domain in full, completed from reference TRBV15 and TRBJ2-7, reads DAMVIQNPRYQVTQFGKPVTLSCSQTLNHNVMYWYQQKSSQAPKLLFHYYDKDFNNEADTPDNFQSRRPNTSFCFLDIRSPGLGDTAMYLCATSSGDRDVHEQYFGPGTRLTVT.

V usage is TRBV5-1 and J usage is TRBJ2-1, with 11 bases lining up with TRBD2. From germline, CDR1 is SGHRS and CDR2 YFSETQ. The CDR3 extends over 18 amino acids. Unmatched junction bases numbered 8, after V lost 3 bases and J lost 0 bases. CDR3: CASSWGLAAVPSYNEQFF. The CDR3 DNA reads TGCGCCAGCAGCTGGGGACTAGCGGCAGTACCCTCCTACAATGAGCAGTTCTTC.